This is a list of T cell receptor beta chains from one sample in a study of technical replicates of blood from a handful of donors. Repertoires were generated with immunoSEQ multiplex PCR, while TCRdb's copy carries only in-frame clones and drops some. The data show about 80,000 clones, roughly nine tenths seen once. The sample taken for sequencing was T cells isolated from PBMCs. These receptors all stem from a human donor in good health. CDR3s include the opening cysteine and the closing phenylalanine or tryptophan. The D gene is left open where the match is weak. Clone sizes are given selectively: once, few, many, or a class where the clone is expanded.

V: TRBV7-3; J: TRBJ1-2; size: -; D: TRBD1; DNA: TGTGCCAGCAGCTCCACCGGGACAGCCTATGGCTACACCTTC; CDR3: CASSSTGTAYGYTF
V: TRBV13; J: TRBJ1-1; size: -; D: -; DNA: TGTGCCAGCAGCTTATGGCGGGGGACCACTGAAGCTTTCTTT; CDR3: CASSLWRGTTEAFF
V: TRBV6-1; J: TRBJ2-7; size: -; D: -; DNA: TGTGCCAGCGTCGAGGCAGCCTACGAGCAGTACTTC; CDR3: CASVEAAYEQYF
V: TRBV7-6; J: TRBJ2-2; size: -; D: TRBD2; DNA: TGTGCCAGCAGCTTATCGGGAGGGGAAACCGGGGAGCTGTTTTTT; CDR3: CASSLSGGETGELFF
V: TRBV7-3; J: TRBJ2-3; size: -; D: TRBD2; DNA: TGTGCCAGCAGCCCCGGGACTAGTGAGGCAGATACGCAGTATTTT; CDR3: CASSPGTSEADTQYF
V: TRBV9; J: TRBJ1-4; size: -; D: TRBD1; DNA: TGTGCCAGCAGCGTACAGGGGGATGAAAAACTGTTTTTT; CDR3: CASSVQGDEKLFF
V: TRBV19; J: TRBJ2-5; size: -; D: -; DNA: TGTGCCAGTAGTATACCAGGGGTCCAAGAGACCCAGTACTTC; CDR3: CASSIPGVQETQYF
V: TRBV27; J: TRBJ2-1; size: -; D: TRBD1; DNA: TGTGCCAGCGGACTGGACAGGGGACTACATGAGCAGTTCTTC; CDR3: CASGLDRGLHEQFF
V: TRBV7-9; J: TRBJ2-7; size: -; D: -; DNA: TGTGCCAGCAGCTTCCTTGGGGGGGCTAAAGAGCAGTACTTC; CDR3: CASSFLGGAKEQYF
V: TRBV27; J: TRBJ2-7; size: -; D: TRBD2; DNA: TGTGCCAGCAGTTTTTCTAGCGGGAGAATCTACGAGCAGTACTTC; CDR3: CASSFSSGRIYEQYF
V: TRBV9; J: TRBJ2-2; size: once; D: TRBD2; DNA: TGTGCCAGCAGCGTAGCCTCTGCGGGGGGCGGGGAGCTGTTTTTT; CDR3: CASSVASAGGGELFF
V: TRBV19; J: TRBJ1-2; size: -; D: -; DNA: TGTGCCAGTAGTCATCCGGTCATACAGGGAACCTATGGCTACACCTTC; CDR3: CASSHPVIQGTYGYTF
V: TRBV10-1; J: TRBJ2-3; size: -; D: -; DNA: TGCGCCAGCAGTGCTGAGATTAGCTTCGCGGATACGCAGTATTTT; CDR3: CASSAEISFADTQYF
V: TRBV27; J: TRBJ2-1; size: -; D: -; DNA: TGTGCCAGCAGTTTAAGGGGCCCGAACCACTCTCAGTTCTTC; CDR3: CASSLRGPNHSQFF
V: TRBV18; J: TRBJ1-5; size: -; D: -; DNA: TGTGCCAGCTCACCGACAACAGGGCCTAATCAGCCCCAGCATTTT; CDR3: CASSPTTGPNQPQHF
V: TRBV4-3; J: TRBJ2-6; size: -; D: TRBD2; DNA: TGCGCCAGCAGCCAAGACGGCTCTAGCGGCTCTGGGGCCAACGTCCTGACTTTC; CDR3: CASSQDGSSGSGANVLTF
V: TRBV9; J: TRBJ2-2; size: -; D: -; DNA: TGTGCCAGCAGCGTAAGGAGAGGGTCAGGGGAGCTGTTTTTT; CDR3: CASSVRRGSGELFF
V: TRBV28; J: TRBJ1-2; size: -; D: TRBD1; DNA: TGTGCCAGCAGTCCCGGACAGGCTAGGTATGGCTACACCTTC; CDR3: CASSPGQARYGYTF
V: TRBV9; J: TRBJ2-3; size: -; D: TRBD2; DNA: TGTGCCAGCAGCGTAGGGGTAGCGGGAGCCTCCCTTGGAGATACGCAGTATTTT; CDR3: CASSVGVAGASLGDTQYF
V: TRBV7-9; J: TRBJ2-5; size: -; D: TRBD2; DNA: TGTGCCAGCAGCTTGTCCCCGGGACTAGACCCCCGACAAGAGACCCAGTACTTC; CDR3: CASSLSPGLDPRQETQYF
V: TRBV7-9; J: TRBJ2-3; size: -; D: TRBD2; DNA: TGTGCCAGTACTAGCGGGAGCACAGATACGCAGTATTTT; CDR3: CASTSGSTDTQYF
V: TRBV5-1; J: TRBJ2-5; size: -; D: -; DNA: TGCGCCAGCAGCTTTCACAGGCGGGAACAAGAGACCCAGTACTTC; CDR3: CASSFHRREQETQYF
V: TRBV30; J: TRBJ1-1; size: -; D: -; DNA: TGTGCCTGGAGTCAAGGAGCTGAAGCTTTCTTT; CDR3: CAWSQGAEAFF
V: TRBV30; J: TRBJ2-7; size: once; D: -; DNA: TGTGCCTGGAGTGGGGGCGGGGACGAGCAGTACTTC; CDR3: CAWSGGGDEQYF
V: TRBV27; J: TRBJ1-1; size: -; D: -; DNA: TGTGCCAGCAGTCTGGGGGGGTCGTACACTGAAGCTTTCTTT; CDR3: CASSLGGSYTEAFF
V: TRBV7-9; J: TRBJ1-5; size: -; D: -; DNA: TGTGCCAGCAGCTCCACGGTTAGCAATCAGCCCCAGCATTTT; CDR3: CASSSTVSNQPQHF
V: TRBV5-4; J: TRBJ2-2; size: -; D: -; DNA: TGTGCCAGCAGCTCAGGGTTTGACGGGGAGCTGTTTTTT; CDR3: CASSSGFDGELFF
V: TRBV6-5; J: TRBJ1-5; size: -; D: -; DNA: TGTGCCAGCAGCCCTAACCATAGCAATCAGCCCCAGCATTTT; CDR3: CASSPNHSNQPQHF
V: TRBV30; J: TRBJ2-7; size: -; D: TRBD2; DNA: TGTGCCTGGAGTGTAGGCGGACTAGCGTACTACGAGCAGTACTTC; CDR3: CAWSVGGLAYYEQYF
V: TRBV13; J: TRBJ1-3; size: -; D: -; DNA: TGTGCCAGCAGCTCGGACAGCCTTTACCCTGGAAACACCATATATTTT; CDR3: CASSSDSLYPGNTIYF
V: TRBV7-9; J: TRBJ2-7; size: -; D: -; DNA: TGTGCCAGCAGCTTAGCATTGGAGTACGAGCAGTACTTC; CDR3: CASSLALEYEQYF
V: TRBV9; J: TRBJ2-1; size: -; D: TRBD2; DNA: TGTGCCAGCAGCCCCCGACCGCTAGCGGGGGCATTAAATGAGCAGTTCTTC; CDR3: CASSPRPLAGALNEQFF
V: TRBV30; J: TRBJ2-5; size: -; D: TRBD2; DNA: TGTGCCTGGAGTTTTACCGGGACTAGGGATGAGACCCAGTACTTC; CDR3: CAWSFTGTRDETQYF
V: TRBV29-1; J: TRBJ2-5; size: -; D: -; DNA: TGCAGCGCATACTACCAGGGATCGAAAGTAGAGACCCAGTACTTC; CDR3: CSAYYQGSKVETQYF
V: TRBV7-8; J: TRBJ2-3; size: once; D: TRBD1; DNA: TGTGCCAGCAGCTTCTACCGGGACAGGGGGTCAGATACGCAGTATTTT; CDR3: CASSFYRDRGSDTQYF
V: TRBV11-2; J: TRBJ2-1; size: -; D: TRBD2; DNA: TGTGCCAGCAGCTTAGGAGTAGCGGGAAGGGGGTGGGAGCAGTTCTTC; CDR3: CASSLGVAGRGWEQFF
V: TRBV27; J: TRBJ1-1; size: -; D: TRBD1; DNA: TGTGCCAAGACAGGGAGGAACACTGAAGCTTTCTTT; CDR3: CAKTGRNTEAFF
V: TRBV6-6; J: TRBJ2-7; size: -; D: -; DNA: TGTGCCAGCAGTCCTAGTACATACGAGCAGTACTTC; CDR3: CASSPSTYEQYF
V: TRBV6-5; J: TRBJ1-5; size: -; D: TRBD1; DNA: TGTGCCAGCAGTAGGACAGGGGACCAGCCCCAGCATTTT; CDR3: CASSRTGDQPQHF
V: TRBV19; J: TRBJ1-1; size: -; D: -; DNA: TGTGCCAGTAGTAGAAACAGGGTGTACACTGAAGCTTTCTTT; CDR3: CASSRNRVYTEAFF
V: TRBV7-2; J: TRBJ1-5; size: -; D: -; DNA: TGTGCCAGCAGCTTAGGGGCGCAGGTTCTCCATCAGCCCCAGCATTTT; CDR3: CASSLGAQVLHQPQHF
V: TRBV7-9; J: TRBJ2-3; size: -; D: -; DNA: TGTGCCAGCACTCCGGGGACAGATACGCAGTATTTT; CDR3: CASTPGTDTQYF
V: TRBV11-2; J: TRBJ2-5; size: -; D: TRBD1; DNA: TGTGCCAGCAGCGCAGGGGGTTATGGGACCCAGTACTTC; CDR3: CASSAGGYGTQYF
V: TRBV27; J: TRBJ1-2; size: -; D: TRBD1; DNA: TGTGCCAGCAGCTTAAGGACAGGGGGACACTATGGCTACACCTTC; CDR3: CASSLRTGGHYGYTF
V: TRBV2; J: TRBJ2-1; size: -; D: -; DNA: TGTGCCAGCAGTGAACTCCCTAACAATGAGCAGTTCTTC; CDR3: CASSELPNNEQFF
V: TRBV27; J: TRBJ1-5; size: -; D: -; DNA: TGTGCCAGCAGTTGGTCAGTTTATAGCAATCAGCCCCAGCATTTT; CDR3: CASSWSVYSNQPQHF
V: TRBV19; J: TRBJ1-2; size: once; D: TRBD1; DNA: TGTGCCAGTAGTCCCGACAGGGGGCAAGGTGGCTACACCTTC; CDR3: CASSPDRGQGGYTF
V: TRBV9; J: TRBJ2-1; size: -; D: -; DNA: TGTGCCAGCAGCGCCTCCGGGGCCTACAATGAGCAGTTCTTC; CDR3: CASSASGAYNEQFF
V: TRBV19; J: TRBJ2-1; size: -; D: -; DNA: TGTGCCAGTATCCGGACAAAAAAATTCTCCTACAATGAGCAGTTCTTC; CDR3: CASIRTKKFSYNEQFF
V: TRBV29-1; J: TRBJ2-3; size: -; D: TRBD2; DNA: TGCAGCGTGGCAAGCGGGAGTGGAGCAGATACGCAGTATTTT; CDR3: CSVASGSGADTQYF
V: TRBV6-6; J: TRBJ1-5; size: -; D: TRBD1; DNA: TGTGCCAGCAGTGCCGGGACAGGGGAAAATCAGCCCCAGCATTTT; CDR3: CASSAGTGENQPQHF
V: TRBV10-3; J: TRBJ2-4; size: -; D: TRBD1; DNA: TGTGCCATCAGTCCAACCGACAGGGAGATCAAAAACATTCAGTACTTC; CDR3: CAISPTDREIKNIQYF
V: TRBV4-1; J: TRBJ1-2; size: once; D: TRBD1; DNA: TGCGCCAGCAGCCAAGAGGACAGGGGAAGACGCGGCTACACCTTC; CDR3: CASSQEDRGRRGYTF